This T cell receptor beta chain was recorded in a study of identical twins. Study-level findings and limits: Within twin pairs, the out-of-frame alpha sequences they shared showed excess low generation probability.

cDNA molecules carried unique molecular identifiers, and template switching added a universal primer site. One entry per CDR3 protein, called by TCRdb with MiXCR from the 5' RACE reads. This table holds around 680,000 distinct CDR3 sequences, approximately 9% found once. This CDR3 comprises 15 residues. Germline assignment: CDR1 MRHNA and CDR2 SNTAGT. The trim removed 7 bases at V and 2 bases at J, leaving 4 bases unmatched. This clonotype turned up a few times. Its antigen is currently unknown. Every sampled donor was Caucasian and healthy. The same specimen was also included in a second study, on yellow fever vaccine responses in identical twins.

The source material was PBMCs. This sequence joins TRBV6-4 and TRBJ2-1; 11 bases line up with TRBD2. This receptor was taken from a woman aged 18-29 years in good health. CDR3 coding DNA: TGTGCCAGCAAGAAACTAGCGGGAGCCTACAATGAGCAGTTCTTC. This codes for CASKKLAGAYNEQFF.